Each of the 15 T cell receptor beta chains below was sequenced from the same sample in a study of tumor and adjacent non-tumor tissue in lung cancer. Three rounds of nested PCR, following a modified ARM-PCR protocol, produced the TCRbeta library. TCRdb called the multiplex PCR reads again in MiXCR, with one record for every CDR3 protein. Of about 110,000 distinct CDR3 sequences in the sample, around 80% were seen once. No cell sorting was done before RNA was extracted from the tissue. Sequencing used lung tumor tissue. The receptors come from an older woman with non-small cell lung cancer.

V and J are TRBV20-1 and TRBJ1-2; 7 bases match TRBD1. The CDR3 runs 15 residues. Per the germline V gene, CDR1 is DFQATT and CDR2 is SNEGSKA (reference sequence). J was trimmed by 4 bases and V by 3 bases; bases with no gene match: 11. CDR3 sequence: CSASSDRERSYGYTF. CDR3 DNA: TGCAGTGCTAGTTCCGACAGGGAGCGCAGCTATGGCTACACCTTC.

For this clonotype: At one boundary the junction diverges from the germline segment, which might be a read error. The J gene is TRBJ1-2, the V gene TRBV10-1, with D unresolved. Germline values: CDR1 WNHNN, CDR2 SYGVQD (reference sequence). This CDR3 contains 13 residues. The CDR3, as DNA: TGCACCAGCAGTGGAACAGAGAACTATGGCTATACCTTC. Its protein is CTSSGTENYGYTF.

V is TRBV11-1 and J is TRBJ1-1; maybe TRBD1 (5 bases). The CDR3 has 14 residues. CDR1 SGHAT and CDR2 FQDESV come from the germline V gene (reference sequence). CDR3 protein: CATKQRFVDNEAFF. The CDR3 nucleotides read TGTGCTACGAAGCAGAGGTTCGTGGACAATGAAGCTTTCTTT.

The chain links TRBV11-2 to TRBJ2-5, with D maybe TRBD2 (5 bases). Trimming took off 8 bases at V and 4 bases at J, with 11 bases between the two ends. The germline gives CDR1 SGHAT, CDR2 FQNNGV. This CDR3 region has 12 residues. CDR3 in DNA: TGTGCCAGCTATCGGGGTAGAGAGACCCAGTACTTC. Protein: CASYRGRETQYF.

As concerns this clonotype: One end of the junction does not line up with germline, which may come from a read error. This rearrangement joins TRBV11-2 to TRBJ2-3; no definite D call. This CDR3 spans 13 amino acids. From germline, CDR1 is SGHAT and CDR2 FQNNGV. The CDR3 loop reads CASSSRVTDMQYF. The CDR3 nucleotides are TGTGCCAGCAGCTCCCGGGTAACAGATATGCAGTATTTT.

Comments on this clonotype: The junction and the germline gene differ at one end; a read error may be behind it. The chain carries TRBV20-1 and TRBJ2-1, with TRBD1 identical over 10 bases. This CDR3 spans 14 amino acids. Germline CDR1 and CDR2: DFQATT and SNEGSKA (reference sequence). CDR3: CSTQGQGGFNEQFF. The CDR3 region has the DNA TGCAGTACACAAGGACAGGGGGGATTCAATGAGCAATTCTTC.

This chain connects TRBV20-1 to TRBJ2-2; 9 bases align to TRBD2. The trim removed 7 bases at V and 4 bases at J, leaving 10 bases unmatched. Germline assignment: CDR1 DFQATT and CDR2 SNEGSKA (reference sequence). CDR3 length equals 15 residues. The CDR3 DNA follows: TGCAGTGTTAGGATCGGGACTAGCATCACCGGGGAGCTGTTTTTT. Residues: CSVRIGTSITGELFF.

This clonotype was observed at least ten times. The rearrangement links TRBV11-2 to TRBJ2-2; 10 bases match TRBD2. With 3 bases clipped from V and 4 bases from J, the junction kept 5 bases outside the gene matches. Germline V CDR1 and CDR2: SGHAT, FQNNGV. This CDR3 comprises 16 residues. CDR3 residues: CASSFTSGDITGELFF. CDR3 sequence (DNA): TGTGCCAGCAGCTTCACTAGCGGGGACATCACCGGGGAGCTGTTTTTT.

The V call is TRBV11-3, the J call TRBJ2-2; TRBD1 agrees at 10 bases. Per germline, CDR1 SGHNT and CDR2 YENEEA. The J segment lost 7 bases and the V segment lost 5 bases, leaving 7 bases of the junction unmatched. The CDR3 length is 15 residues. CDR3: CASSPTGGPIGELFF. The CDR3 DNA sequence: TGTGCCAGCAGCCCGACAGGGGGCCCGATCGGGGAGCTGTTTTTT.

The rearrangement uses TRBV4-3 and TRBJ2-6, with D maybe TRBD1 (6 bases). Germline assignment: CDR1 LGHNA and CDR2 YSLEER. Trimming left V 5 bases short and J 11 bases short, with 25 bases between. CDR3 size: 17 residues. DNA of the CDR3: TGCGCCAGCAGCTCAACGACCGCAGGAACAGGGACCGACGTCCTGACTTTC. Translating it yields CASSSTTAGTGTDVLTF.

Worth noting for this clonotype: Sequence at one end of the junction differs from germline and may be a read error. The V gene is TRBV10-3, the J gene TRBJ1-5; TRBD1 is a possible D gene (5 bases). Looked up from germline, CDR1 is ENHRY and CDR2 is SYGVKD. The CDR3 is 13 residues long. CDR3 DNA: TGTGCTATCGCGGGGGGTAGCATTCAGCCCCGGCATTTT. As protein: CAIAGGSIQPRHF.

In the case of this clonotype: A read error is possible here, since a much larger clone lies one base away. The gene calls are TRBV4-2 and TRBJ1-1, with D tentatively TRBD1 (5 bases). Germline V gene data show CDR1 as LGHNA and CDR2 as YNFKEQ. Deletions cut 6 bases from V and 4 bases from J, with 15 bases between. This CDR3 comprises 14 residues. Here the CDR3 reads CASSSPGRGTEAFF. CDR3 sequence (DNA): TGTGCCAGCAGTTCCCCAGGGAGAGGCACTGAAGCTTTCTTT.

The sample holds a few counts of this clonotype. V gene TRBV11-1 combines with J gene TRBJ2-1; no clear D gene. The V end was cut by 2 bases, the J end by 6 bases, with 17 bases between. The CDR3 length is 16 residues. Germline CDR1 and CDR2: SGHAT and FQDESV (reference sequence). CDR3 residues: CASSLTLGGRGNEQFF. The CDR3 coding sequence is TGTGCCAGCAGCTTAACATTAGGCGGCAGAGGCAATGAGCAGTTCTTC.

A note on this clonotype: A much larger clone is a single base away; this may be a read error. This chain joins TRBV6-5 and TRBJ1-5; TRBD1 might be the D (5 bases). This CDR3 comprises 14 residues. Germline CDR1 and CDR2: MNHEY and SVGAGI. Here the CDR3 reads CASSYDSSNQPRHF. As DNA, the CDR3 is TGTGCCAGCAGCTATGACAGCTCCAATCAGCCCCGGCATTTT.

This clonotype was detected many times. CDR3 in DNA: TGTGCCAGCAGCCCCCGGAGTACAGGGTTGGAGGAGCTGTTTTTT. Protein sequence: CASSPRSTGLEELFF. V gene TRBV7-9 combines with J gene TRBJ2-2; the D gene is possibly TRBD1 (6 bases). In germline, CDR1 is SEHNR, CDR2 FQNEAQ (reference sequence). This CDR3 spans 15 amino acids. V was pared by 5 bases and J by 10 bases, with 20 bases between.